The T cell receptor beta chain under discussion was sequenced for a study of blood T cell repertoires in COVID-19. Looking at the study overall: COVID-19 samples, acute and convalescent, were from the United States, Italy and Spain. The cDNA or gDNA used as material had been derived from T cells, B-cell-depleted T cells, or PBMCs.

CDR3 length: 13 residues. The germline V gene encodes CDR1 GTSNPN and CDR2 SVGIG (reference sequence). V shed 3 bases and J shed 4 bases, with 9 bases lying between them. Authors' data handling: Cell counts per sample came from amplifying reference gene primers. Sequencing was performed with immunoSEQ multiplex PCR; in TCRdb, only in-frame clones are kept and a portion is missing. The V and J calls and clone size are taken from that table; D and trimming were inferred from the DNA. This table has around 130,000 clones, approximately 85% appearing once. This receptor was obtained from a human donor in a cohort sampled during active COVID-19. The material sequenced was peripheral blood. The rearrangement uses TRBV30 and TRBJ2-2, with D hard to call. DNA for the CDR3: TGTGCCTGGAGCCTTTCCGGCACCGGGGAGCTGTTTTTT. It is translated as CAWSLSGTGELFF.